The source of this T cell receptor beta chain is a study of cytomegalovirus exposure and HLA in healthy donors. J lost 3 bases, V lost 7 bases, and 13 bases had no gene match. The V gene's germline CDR1 is SGHTA and CDR2 FQGNSA. This CDR3 region has 18 residues. Primers: 60 Vbeta forward and 13 Jbeta reverse. The data were produced by immunoSEQ multiplex PCR, yet TCRdb's version contains in-frame clones alone and is incomplete. Of some 99,000 clones in the sample, about 86% were seen once. The sequencing input was PBMCs. The gene calls are TRBV7-2 and TRBJ2-4; 12 bases fit TRBD2. The receptor was derived from a woman younger than 45 in good health and CMV-seronegative. CDR3 DNA sequence: TGTGCCAGCACCTGGACTAGCGGGACTCATAGCGGCAAAAACATTCAGTACTTC. It yields the protein CASTWTSGTHSGKNIQYF.